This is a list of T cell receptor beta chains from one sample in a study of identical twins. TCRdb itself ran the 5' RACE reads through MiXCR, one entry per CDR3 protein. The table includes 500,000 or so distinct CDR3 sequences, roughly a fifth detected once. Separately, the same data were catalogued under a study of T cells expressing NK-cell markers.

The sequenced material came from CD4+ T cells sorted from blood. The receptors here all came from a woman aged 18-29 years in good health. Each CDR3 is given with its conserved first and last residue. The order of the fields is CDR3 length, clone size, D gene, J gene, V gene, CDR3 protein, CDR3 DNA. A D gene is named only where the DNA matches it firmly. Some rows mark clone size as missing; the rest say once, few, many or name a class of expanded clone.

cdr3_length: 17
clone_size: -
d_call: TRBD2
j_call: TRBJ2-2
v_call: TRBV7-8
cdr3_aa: CASRLQLAGGGTGELFF
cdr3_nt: TGTGCCAGCAGATTACAGTTGGCGGGAGGGGGGACCGGGGAGCTGTTTTTT

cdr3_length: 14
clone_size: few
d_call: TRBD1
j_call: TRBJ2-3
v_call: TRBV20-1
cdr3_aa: CSARDPQGKDTQYF
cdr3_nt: TGCAGTGCTAGAGACCCACAGGGGAAAGATACGCAGTATTTT

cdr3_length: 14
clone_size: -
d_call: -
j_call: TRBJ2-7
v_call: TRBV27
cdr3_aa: CASSPGQRSYEQYF
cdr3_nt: TGTGCCAGCAGTCCTGGACAGCGCTCCTACGAGCAGTACTTC

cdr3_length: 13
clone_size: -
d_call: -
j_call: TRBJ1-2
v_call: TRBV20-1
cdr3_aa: CSARDMGARGYTF
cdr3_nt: TGCAGTGCTAGAGATATGGGGGCGCGGGGCTACACCTTC

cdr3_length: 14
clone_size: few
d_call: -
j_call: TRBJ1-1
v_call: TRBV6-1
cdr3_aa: CASRGHGGNTEAFF
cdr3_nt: TGTGCCAGCAGGGGCCATGGGGGTAACACTGAAGCTTTCTTT

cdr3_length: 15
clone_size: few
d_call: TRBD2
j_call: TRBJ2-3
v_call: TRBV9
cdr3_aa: CASSAVGAGLRTQYF
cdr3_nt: TGTGCCAGCAGTGCAGTCGGAGCGGGATTACGGACGCAGTATTTT

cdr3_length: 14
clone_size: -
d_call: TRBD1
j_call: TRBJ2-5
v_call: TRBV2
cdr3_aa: CATSQDRTEETQYF
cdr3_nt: TGTGCCACCAGCCAGGACAGGACGGAAGAGACCCAGTACTTC

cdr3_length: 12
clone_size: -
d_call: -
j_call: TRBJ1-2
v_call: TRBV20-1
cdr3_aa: CSASVGPAGYTF
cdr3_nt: TGCAGTGCTAGTGTAGGGCCGGCTGGCTACACCTTC

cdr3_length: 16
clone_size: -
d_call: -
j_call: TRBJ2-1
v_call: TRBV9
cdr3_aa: CASSPRYQSEHNEQFF
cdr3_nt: TGTGCCAGCAGCCCTCGCTATCAATCGGAACACAATGAGCAGTTCTTC

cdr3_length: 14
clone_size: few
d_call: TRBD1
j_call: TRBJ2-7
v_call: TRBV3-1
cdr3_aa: CASSQRDRGREQYF
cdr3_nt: TGTGCCAGCAGCCAACGGGACAGGGGGAGAGAGCAGTACTTC

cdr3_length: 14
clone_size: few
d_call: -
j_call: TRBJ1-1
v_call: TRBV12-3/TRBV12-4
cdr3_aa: CASSLADEVTEAFF
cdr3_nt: TGTGCCAGCAGTTTAGCGGATGAGGTAACTGAAGCTTTCTTT

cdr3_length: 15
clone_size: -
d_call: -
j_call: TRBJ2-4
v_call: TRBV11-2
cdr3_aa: CASSLESLAKNIQYF
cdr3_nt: TGTGCCAGCAGCTTAGAGTCATTAGCCAAAAACATTCAGTACTTC

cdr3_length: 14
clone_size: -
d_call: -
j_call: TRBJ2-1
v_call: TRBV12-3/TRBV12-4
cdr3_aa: CASSLGHLTSEQFF
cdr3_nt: TGTGCCAGCAGTTTGGGCCATCTTACAAGTGAGCAGTTCTTC

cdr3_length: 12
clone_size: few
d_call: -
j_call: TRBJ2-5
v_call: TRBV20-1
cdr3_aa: CSALTDKETQYF
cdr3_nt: TGCAGTGCCCTGACAGACAAAGAGACCCAGTACTTC

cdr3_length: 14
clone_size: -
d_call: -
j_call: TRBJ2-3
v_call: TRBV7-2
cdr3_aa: CATSLARGGDTQYF
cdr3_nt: TGTGCCACCTCTTTAGCGCGGGGTGGGGATACGCAGTATTTT

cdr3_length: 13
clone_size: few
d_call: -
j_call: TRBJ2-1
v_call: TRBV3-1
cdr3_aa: CAIRGGSESEQFF
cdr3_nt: TGTGCCATCCGCGGAGGGAGTGAGAGTGAGCAGTTCTTC

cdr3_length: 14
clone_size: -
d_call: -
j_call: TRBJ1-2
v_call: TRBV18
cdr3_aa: CASSPLQEVRGYTF
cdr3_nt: TGTGCCAGCTCACCACTGCAGGAGGTGAGGGGCTACACCTTC

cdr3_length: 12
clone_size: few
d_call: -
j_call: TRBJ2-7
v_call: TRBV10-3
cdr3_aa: CAITDRAYEQYF
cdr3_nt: TGTGCCATAACGGACAGAGCCTACGAGCAGTACTTC

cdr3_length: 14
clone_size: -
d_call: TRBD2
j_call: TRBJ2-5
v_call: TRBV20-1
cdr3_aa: CSARVAGVRETQYF
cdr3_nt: TGCAGTGCTAGGGTAGCGGGAGTCCGGGAGACCCAGTACTTC

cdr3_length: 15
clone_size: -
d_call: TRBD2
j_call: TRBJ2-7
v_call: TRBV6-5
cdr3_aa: CASSYSSGSDDEQYF
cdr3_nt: TGTGCCAGCAGTTACAGTAGCGGGAGTGATGACGAGCAGTACTTC

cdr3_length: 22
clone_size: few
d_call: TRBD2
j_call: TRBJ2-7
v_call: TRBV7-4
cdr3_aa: CASSLSYRLSVFERGFSYEQYF
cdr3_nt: TGTGCCAGCAGCTTATCTTATCGTTTATCGGTATTCGAGCGGGGCTTCTCCTACGAGCAGTACTTC

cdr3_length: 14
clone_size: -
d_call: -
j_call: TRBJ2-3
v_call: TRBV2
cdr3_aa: CASRQGRGTDTQYF
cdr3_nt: TGTGCCAGCAGACAGGGAAGGGGCACAGATACGCAGTATTTT

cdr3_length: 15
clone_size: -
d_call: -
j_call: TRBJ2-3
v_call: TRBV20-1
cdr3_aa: CSATPHRYNTDTQYF
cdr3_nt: TGCAGTGCTACCCCCCACAGGTACAACACAGATACGCAGTATTTT

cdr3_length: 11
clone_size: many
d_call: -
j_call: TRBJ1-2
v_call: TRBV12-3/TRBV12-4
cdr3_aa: CASSLRAGYTF
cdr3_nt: TGTGCCAGCAGTTTGAGGGCAGGCTACACCTTC

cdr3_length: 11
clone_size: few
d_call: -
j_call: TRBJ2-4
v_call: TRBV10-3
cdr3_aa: CAISDQVIQYF
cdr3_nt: TGTGCCATCAGTGATCAAGTCATTCAGTACTTC

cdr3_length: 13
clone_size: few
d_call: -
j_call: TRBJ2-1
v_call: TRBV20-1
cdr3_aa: CSASGGQDNEQFF
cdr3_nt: TGCAGTGCTAGTGGCGGGCAGGACAATGAGCAGTTCTTC

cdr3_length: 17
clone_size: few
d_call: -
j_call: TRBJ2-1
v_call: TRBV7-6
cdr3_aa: CASSLGVGGLLYNEQFF
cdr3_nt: TGTGCCAGCAGCTTAGGGGTGGGCGGACTCCTTTACAATGAGCAGTTCTTC

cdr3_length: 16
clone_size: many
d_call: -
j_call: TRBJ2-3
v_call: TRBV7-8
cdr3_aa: CASSRGQSTPTDTQYF
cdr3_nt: TGTGCCAGCAGTCGCGGACAGTCGACCCCCACAGATACGCAGTATTTT

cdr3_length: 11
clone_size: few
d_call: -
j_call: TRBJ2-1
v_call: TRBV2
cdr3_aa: CASSSSSSQFF
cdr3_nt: TGTGCCAGCAGTTCCTCATCGTCGCAGTTCTTC